The clone carrying this T cell receptor beta chain was counted at least ten times. This sample was taken from a study of human T cells and chemical hapten exposure. As for time point: pre-sensitization, week 0. Treatment described: therapeutic diphenylcyclopropenone sensitization with weekly scalp DPC. Blood collection happened ahead of applying each patch test. Unfractionated whole blood yielded the extracted total RNA. TCRdb recomputed calls from the RACE reads with MiXCR, one row per CDR3 protein. The top ten clones hold about 1.2% of a sample with approximately 260,000 distinct CDR3 sequences, 7.5% to 8% of them seen once. V shed 2 bases and J shed 6 bases, with 8 bases lying between them. CDR1 and CDR2 (germline): SGHTA, FQGTGA. This CDR3 region has 13 residues.

The chain combines TRBV7-3 with TRBJ1-5; D uncertain. This specimen consisted of whole blood, obtained in connection with sensitization to the hapten diphenylcyclopropenone (DPC). The clonotype comes from a man younger than 35 with alopecia areata. Some clones in this sample may be carry-over from other donors' samples. This chain's CDR3 is CASSLLDGQPQHF. The CDR3 region has the DNA TGTGCCAGCAGCTTATTAGATGGTCAGCCCCAGCATTTT.